This T cell receptor (beta chain) originates from a study of T cell changes during pregnancy in multiple sclerosis. Germline V gene data show CDR1 as SGHRS and CDR2 as YFSETQ. This CDR3 contains 14 residues. J lost 2 bases, V lost 3 bases, and 2 bases had no gene match. TCRdb keeps only in-frame clones here, not all; method: immunoSEQ multiplex PCR. The table shows some 38,000 clones, with about 90% occurring only once. This receptor was obtained from a female donor in good health, enrolled as a control in a pregnancy study. The V call is TRBV5-1, the J call TRBJ2-1; TRBD1 aligns across 7 bases. This specimen consisted of CD4+ T cells from peripheral blood mononuclear cells, obtained in the second trimester of pregnancy. In DNA form, the CDR3 reads TGCGCCAGCAGCTCGGGACAGACCTACAATGAGCAGTTCTTC. Its protein is CASSSGQTYNEQFF.